This T cell receptor (beta chain) was documented in a study of cytomegalovirus exposure and HLA in healthy donors. Study-level findings and limits: Some V segments, including TRBV6-2 and TRBV6-3, were excluded as indistinguishable.

Per the germline V gene, CDR1 is MNHEY and CDR2 is SVGAGI. This CDR3 comprises 13 residues. Primers: 60 Vbeta forward and 13 Jbeta reverse. The protocol was immunoSEQ multiplex PCR, while the TCRdb copy is restricted to in-frame clones and leaves out a portion. The profile shows some 130,000 clones, around three fifths of them singletons. Worth noting for this clone: Its matching antigen is unknown.

The receptor comes from a woman aged 40-49 years in good health and CMV-seronegative. The sample comprised PBMCs. The chain employs TRBV6-5 and TRBJ2-5; tentatively, D is TRBD1 (5 bases). The DNA end is a closer match to TRBJ2-7, so the J assignment may be wrong. The chain's CDR3 is CATNQGARNEQYF. For the CDR3, the DNA is TGTGCCACCAACCAAGGGGCGCGGAACGAGCAGTACTTC.